This entry features one TCR beta chain sequence. Its target is not known. Losses at the gene ends were 0 bases for V and 6 bases for J; bases not matched to a gene: 7. The germline CDR1 and CDR2 sequences are SGDLS and YYNGEE. The CDR3 extends over 16 amino acids. MiXCR was run by TCRdb on the 5' RACE reads, yielding one entry per CDR3 protein. The sample contains roughly 150,000 distinct CDR3 sequences, roughly a third of which appear only once. This entry is derived from a study of CD8 T cells in ankylosing spondylitis. Regarding the study as a whole: Disease-associated clones were CD8+ and fairly uncommon in peripheral blood. Significantly higher representation of disease-linked clones was reported for matched ankylosing spondylitis synovial fluid.

The gene calls are TRBV9 and TRBJ2-2; TRBD1 aligns across 8 bases. This sequence was found in a male donor with ankylosing spondylitis. The source material was synovial fluid, either unsorted or a sorted T cell fraction (not recorded which). CDR3 sequence: CASSVAQGAIPGELFF. The CDR3 nucleotides are TGTGCCAGCAGCGTAGCGCAGGGGGCCATCCCCGGGGAGCTGTTTTTT.